This is a list of T cell receptor beta chains from one sample in a study of shared clonotypes between healthy human individuals. This table comes from immunoSEQ multiplex PCR, and its TCRdb copy is limited to in-frame clones, with some not included. The sample records a few million clones, roughly 93% being singletons. Sequenced: naive CD4+ T cells from PBMCs. The receptor source for this set is a man aged 18-30 years in good health. Some clones in this sample may be carry-over from other donors' samples. Each CDR3 is given with its conserved first and last residue. A D gene is named only where the DNA matches it firmly.

TRBJ2-3 | TRBV12-5 | - | CASGFSGTDTQYF | TGTGCTAGTGGTTTCTCCGGCACAGATACGCAGTATTTT
TRBJ1-2 | TRBV6-6 | - | CASSYGGGGYTF | TGTGCCAGCAGTTACGGGGGAGGAGGCTACACCTTC
TRBJ2-3 | TRBV11-2 | TRBD2 | CASSLVAGGATDTQYF | TGTGCCAGCAGCTTGGTAGCGGGAGGAGCCACAGATACGCAGTATTTT
TRBJ1-1 | TRBV11-2 | - | CASGHPGGAEAFF | TGTGCCAGCGGCCACCCTGGTGGCGCTGAAGCTTTCTTT
TRBJ2-2 | TRBV5-1 | TRBD2 | CASSQGLAGSTGELFF | TGCGCCAGCAGCCAGGGACTAGCGGGATCGACCGGGGAGCTGTTTTTT
TRBJ2-7 | TRBV6-5 | - | CASFLRSSYEQYF | TGTGCCAGCTTCCTGCGGTCCTCCTACGAGCAGTACTTC
TRBJ2-1 | TRBV7-9 | - | CASRPLGEWRQFF | TGTGCCAGCAGGCCCCTGGGGGAGTGGAGGCAGTTCTTC
TRBJ1-3 | TRBV9 | TRBD1 | CASSVAGQGAGNTIYF | TGTGCCAGCAGCGTAGCTGGACAGGGGGCTGGAAACACCATATATTTT
TRBJ2-5 | TRBV4-1 | - | CASSQGVQETQYF | TGCGCCAGCAGCCAAGGGGTTCAAGAGACCCAGTACTTC
TRBJ2-1 | TRBV4-3 | - | CASSQVWLADNEQFF | TGCGCCAGCAGCCAAGTGTGGCTAGCTGACAATGAGCAGTTCTTC
TRBJ2-3 | TRBV2 | - | CANSQGTATDTQYF | TGTGCCAACTCACAGGGAACGGCGACAGATACGCAGTATTTT
TRBJ1-2 | TRBV7-9 | - | CASSLSGGGYTF | TGTGCCAGCAGCTTGAGTGGGGGTGGCTACACCTTC
TRBJ2-2 | TRBV11-3 | TRBD2 | CASSSRGLAGGQGELFF | TGTGCCAGCAGCTCCCGTGGACTAGCGGGAGGGCAGGGGGAGCTGTTTTTT
TRBJ2-7 | TRBV2 | - | CASSDGGWSYEQYF | TGTGCCAGCAGTGATGGGGGGTGGTCCTACGAGCAGTACTTC
TRBJ2-3 | TRBV5-4 | - | CASSRPPPQTDTQYF | TGTGCCAGCAGCCGTCCCCCACCACAAACAGATACGCAGTATTTT
TRBJ2-2 | TRBV5-4 | - | CASSAENRDSGELFF | TGTGCCAGCAGCGCAGAAAACAGGGATTCCGGGGAGCTGTTTTTT
TRBJ2-5 | TRBV28 | TRBD2 | CASSLSSGRGRETQYF | TGTGCCAGCAGTTTATCTAGCGGGAGGGGGCGAGAGACCCAGTACTTC
TRBJ1-1 | TRBV5-5 | - | CASSPAAGADTEAFF | TGTGCCAGCAGCCCGGCGGCAGGGGCGGACACTGAAGCTTTCTTT
TRBJ2-3 | TRBV5-4 | - | CASSPGQVGAGTQYF | TGTGCCAGCAGCCCGGGGCAGGTGGGGGCCGGTACGCAGTATTTT
TRBJ2-5 | TRBV7-3 | - | CASSLGPEETQYF | TGTGCCAGCAGCTTAGGTCCAGAAGAGACCCAGTACTTC
TRBJ2-3 | TRBV7-3 | - | CASSSKGTDTQYF | TGTGCCAGCAGCTCAAAGGGAACAGATACGCAGTATTTT
TRBJ2-7 | TRBV25-1 | - | CASSESTGILSGEQYF | TGTGCCAGCAGTGAATCTACAGGGATATTAAGTGGCGAGCAGTACTTC
TRBJ2-1 | TRBV2 | TRBD2 | CASSLARLAEVFF | TGTGCCAGCAGCCTTGCTCGACTAGCTGAGGTGTTCTTC